The TCR beta chain under discussion was sequenced for a study of STAT5B mutations in CD4+ large granular lymphocyte leukemia. CDR3 length: 15 amino acids. Germline CDR1 and CDR2: SGDLS and YYNGEE. V dropped 0 bases and J dropped 4 bases, with 10 bases sitting between them. This clone has just a few counts. What it binds is not known. Generated by immunoSEQ multiplex PCR, the TCRdb table keeps only in-frame clones and is missing some. The data hold under 40,000 clones, with 75% to 85% observed a single time. General study points: TRBV06-family usage was enriched in top patient clones (8/27) versus controls (2/35).

This chain joins TRBV9 and TRBJ1-4; D remains unclear. The sequenced sample consisted of CD4+ T cells from blood buffy coats. The receptor's source is a human donor in good health. The DNA of the CDR3 is TGTGCCAGCAGCGTAGATCTGACCCTTAATGAAAAACTGTTTTTT. Protein sequence: CASSVDLTLNEKLFF.